A single count supports the clone carrying this T cell receptor (beta chain). Germline and junction disagree at one end, which may indicate a read error. This record belongs to a study of blood T cell repertoires in COVID-19. Study-level background: The analysed material was cDNA or gDNA that came from T cells, B-cell-depleted T cells, or PBMCs.

TCRdb keeps only in-frame clones here, not all; method: immunoSEQ multiplex PCR. The sample has about 160,000 clones, about four fifths seen once. This CDR3 spans 13 amino acids. Germline loops: CDR1 SNHLY, CDR2 FYNNEI. The receptor was derived from a woman of 80 years or more with acute or convalescent COVID-19. This chain uses TRBV2 with TRBJ1-4; 8 bases align to TRBD1. The sequenced sample was peripheral blood. CDR3 bases: TGTGCCAGCAGCTCTAACAGGGGGGAAAAGCTGTTTTTT. Amino acid sequence: CASSSNRGEKLFF.